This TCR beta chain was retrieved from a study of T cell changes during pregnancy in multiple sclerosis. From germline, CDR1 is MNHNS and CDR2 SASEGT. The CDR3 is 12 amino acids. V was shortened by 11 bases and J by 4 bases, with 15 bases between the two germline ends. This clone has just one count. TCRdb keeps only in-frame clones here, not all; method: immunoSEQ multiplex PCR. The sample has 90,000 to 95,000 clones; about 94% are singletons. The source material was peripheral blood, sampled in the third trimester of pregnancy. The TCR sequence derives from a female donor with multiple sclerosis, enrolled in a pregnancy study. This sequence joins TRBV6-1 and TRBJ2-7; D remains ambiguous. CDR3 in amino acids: CALRGVEYEQYF. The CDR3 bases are TGTGCCCTCCGAGGCGTAGAATACGAGCAGTACTTC.